Presented here are 15 T cell receptor beta chains from one specimen sequenced in a study of OX40 agonist ivuxolimab in advanced cancers. Data came from immunoSEQ multiplex PCR; TCRdb stores just in-frame clones and leaves some out. The sample gives more than 60,000 clones, around 83% of which show up once; around 30% is in the top ten. Sample: CD4+ or CD8+ T cells sorted from blood, taken in a trial of the OX40 agonist ivuxolimab. The receptor source for this set is an adult with an advanced solid tumor such as melanoma, head and neck, liver or kidney cancer.

This clone was found a few times. This sequence joins TRBV30 and TRBJ1-1, with 10 bases that match TRBD1. CDR1 and CDR2 (germline): GTSNPN, SVGIG (reference sequence). The trim removed 3 bases at V and 4 bases at J, leaving 8 bases unmatched. This CDR3 spans 15 amino acids. The CDR3 DNA reads TGTGCCTGGAGCCCCTCGGACAGGGGGTCCACTGAAGCTTTCTTT. It translates to CAWSPSDRGSTEAFF.

CDR3 sequence (DNA): TGTGCCAGCAGCCCCGGTGGGGCTGGCACTGAAGCTTTCTTT. It specifies CASSPGGAGTEAFF. J is TRBJ1-1 and V is TRBV11-3; tentative D call: TRBD1 (5 bases). The germline V and J ends were trimmed by 5 bases and 4 bases, with 14 bases remaining between them. Germline V gene data show CDR1 as SGHNT and CDR2 as YENEEA. CDR3 length: 14 amino acids.

This clone was observed a handful of times. The chain carries TRBV6-1 and TRBJ2-3, with a possible D match to TRBD2 (6 bases). The V end was cut by 4 bases, the J end by 0 bases, with 23 bases between. Germline V gives CDR1 MNHNS, CDR2 SASEGT. The CDR3 loop spans 19 amino acids. The DNA of the CDR3 is TGTGCCAGCAGTGGAGCTAGCGACTGGCCTCCCTCTAGCACAGATACGCAGTATTTT. It specifies CASSGASDWPPSSTDTQYF.

This rearrangement joins TRBV29-1 to TRBJ1-1; D is ambiguous. The V gene lost 1 base and the J gene lost 1 base, with 19 bases spanning the gap. CDR1 and CDR2 from the germline V gene are SQVTM and ANQGSEA. This CDR3 contains 17 residues. CDR3 amino acids: CSVEVGRANPQNTEAFF. The CDR3 DNA reads TGCAGCGTTGAAGTTGGGAGGGCCAATCCACAGAACACTGAAGCTTTCTTT.

This sequence joins TRBV30 and TRBJ2-1; 11 nucleotides line up with TRBD2. Trimming took 2 bases from V and 4 from J; bases not matched to a gene: 4. This CDR3 spans 15 amino acids. Germline-derived CDR1 and CDR2 are GTSNPN and SVGIG (reference sequence). CDR3 sequence: CAWSRVAGGYNEQFF. The CDR3 bases are TGTGCCTGGAGTAGGGTAGCGGGAGGGTACAATGAGCAGTTCTTC.

V usage is TRBV19 and J usage is TRBJ2-1, with D possibly TRBD1 on 7 matching bases. This CDR3 comprises 16 residues. Trimming took off 1 base at V and 1 base at J, with 11 bases between the two ends. Germline-derived CDR1 and CDR2 are LNHDA and SQIVND (reference sequence). CDR3 residues: CASSIGSGGSYNEQFF. The CDR3 DNA follows: TGTGCCAGTAGTATAGGGTCAGGGGGGTCCTACAATGAGCAGTTCTTC.

The chain links TRBV5-6 to TRBJ2-7; 7 bases agree with TRBD1. The CDR3 runs 14 residues. J lost 3 bases, V lost 0 bases, and 3 bases had no gene match. Germline V lookup: CDR1 SGHDT, CDR2 YYEEEE. CDR3 in amino acids: CASSLVQGVYEQYF. The CDR3 nucleotides read TGTGCCAGCAGCTTGGTTCAGGGGGTCTACGAGCAGTACTTC.

J is TRBJ2-1 and V is TRBV11-2, with D unclear. The CDR3 extends over 13 amino acids. With 0 bases removed from V and 8 bases from J, the gap between germline ends came to 8 bases. CDR1 is SGHAT, CDR2 FQNNGV, per germline. The DNA of the CDR3 is TGTGCCAGCAGCTTAGATATGGGGTATGAGCAGTTCTTC. It is translated as CASSLDMGYEQFF.

The J gene is TRBJ1-2, the V gene TRBV5-6, with D uncertain. The CDR3 extends over 15 amino acids. Germline lookup yields CDR1 SGHDT and CDR2 YYEEEE. V gave up 2 bases and J gave up 4 bases, with 15 bases separating them. CDR3 bases: TGTGCCAGCAGCTTCGTCGAGGCGCCGGGCTATGGCTACACCTTC. Protein: CASSFVEAPGYGYTF.

This chain joins TRBV29-1 and TRBJ1-1, with D tentatively TRBD1 (6 bases). CDR1 is SQVTM, CDR2 ANQGSEA, per germline. This CDR3 contains 13 residues. V lost 2 bases, J lost 5 bases, and 12 bases lay in between. Here the CDR3 reads CSVERGRGTEAFF. In nucleotides, the CDR3 is TGCAGCGTTGAAAGGGGGAGGGGGACTGAAGCTTTCTTT.

The V call is TRBV28, the J call TRBJ1-1; unclear D gene. Germline V gene lookup returns CDR1 MDHEN and CDR2 SYDVKM. The CDR3 has 16 residues. Trimming removed 4 bases at V and 3 bases at J, with 18 bases between. The chain's CDR3 is CASSSIVSLKDTEAFF. As DNA, the CDR3 is TGTGCCAGCAGTTCGATAGTCAGCCTGAAGGACACTGAAGCTTTCTTT.

This chain joins TRBV10-3 and TRBJ2-7; 8 bases map to TRBD1. This CDR3 comprises 14 residues. V lost 10 bases and J lost 3; bases outside the gene matches: 11. CDR1 is ENHRY and CDR2 is SYGVKD in the germline V gene. For the CDR3, the DNA is TGTGCCACTCACCCACAGGGGGAAGGCTACGAGCAGTACTTC. Its translation: CATHPQGEGYEQYF.

This clone was counted once. The chain links TRBV6-1 to TRBJ2-2, with D possibly TRBD2 on 5 matching bases. Germline values: CDR1 MNHNS, CDR2 SASEGT. CDR3 size: 14 residues. The germline V and J ends were trimmed by 11 bases and 1 base, with 14 bases remaining between them. The CDR3 DNA sequence: TGTGCCTCAAAACGGGGTTTGAACACCGGGGAGCTGTTTTTT. This codes for CASKRGLNTGELFF.

V is TRBV6-6 and J is TRBJ2-3; TRBD2 matches 12 bases. The CDR3 contains 15 residues. The trim removed 2 bases at V and 5 bases at J, leaving 2 bases unmatched. Looked up from germline, CDR1 is MNHNY and CDR2 is SVGAGI (reference sequence). The CDR3 nucleotides are TGTGCCAGCAGTTACGTGGGACTAGCGGGAGATACGCAGTATTTT. Encoded protein: CASSYVGLAGDTQYF.

V is TRBV19 and J is TRBJ1-4; 10 nucleotides agree with TRBD1. Germline V gene sequence: CDR1 LNHDA, CDR2 SQIVND (reference sequence). This CDR3 is 15 amino acids long. The junction had 5 bases not matched to a gene; V was cut back by 5 bases and J by 5 bases. CDR3 amino acids: CASSPRQGANEKLFF. In DNA form, the CDR3 reads TGTGCCAGTAGTCCCCGACAGGGGGCAAATGAAAAACTGTTTTTT.